This T cell receptor (beta chain) was recorded in a study of patients and donors after allogeneic stem cell transplantation (dated by TCRdb to the early 2020s). Preparation of the library involved RT-PCR. Data came from a NextSeq 550. TCRdb redid the processing of the public reads, applying fastp at Q25 and MiXCR, and retained in-frame beta chains. Rows are combined by CDR3 protein, so each entry shows the most common genes and DNA. For this sample the table gives roughly 140,000 distinct CDR3 sequences, of which approximately 35% were detected only once. Less than 60% of the sample belongs to the ten largest clones. V is cut by 1 base and J by 7 bases, and the space between the germline ends is 5 bases. Its CDR3 holds 13 amino acids, cysteine through phenylalanine. Only CDR3 DNA remains: 39 bases, in frame from the first base. Looking up the germline V gene yields CDR1 MGHDK and CDR2 SYGVNS. A few counts support this clonotype. Its antigen has not been determined. The sample holds no much larger clone one base away, and base qualities are not on file.

This clonotype was obtained from a human donor who was either an allogeneic HSCT recipient or a stem cell or donor lymphocyte infusion donor (not recorded which). It is not recorded whose cells these are; they may come from a transplant donor. Input material: blood, either unsorted or a sorted T cell fraction (not recorded which). In this chain, TRBV25-1 is recombined with TRBJ1-6; no D gene call is confident. The DNA sequence reads TGTGCCAGCAGTGAATCTAAGAATTCACCCCTCCACTTT. Its translation reads: CASSESKNSPLHF.